The sequence of this T cell receptor (beta chain) was determined in a study of human T cells and chemical hapten exposure. Study findings and constraints: Relative to controls, expanded TCRs formed significantly more large CDR3 similarity clusters.

The study used a library that attached unique molecular identifiers to individual cDNA molecules. TCRdb re-derived calls from the RACE reads in MiXCR, one entry per CDR3 protein. The sample consists of approximately 80,000 distinct CDR3 sequences, about 8% of them appearing once. Stated time point: patch test 1, 2 weeks after DPC sensitization. The treatment here: therapeutic diphenylcyclopropenone sensitization with weekly scalp DPC. A word on this clonotype: Its antigen is unknown.

The CDR3 contains 15 residues. Germline CDR1 reads MNHEY; CDR2 reads SVGAGI. Trimming took 6 bases from V and 5 from J, leaving 17 bases between them. J is TRBJ2-1 and V is TRBV6-5; D perhaps matches TRBD1 (5 bases). The sequenced sample was whole blood, obtained in connection with sensitization to the hapten diphenylcyclopropenone (DPC). The source of this sequence is a woman in her twenties or thirties with alopecia areata. Some clones in this sample may be carry-over from other donors' samples. CDR3 nucleotide sequence: TGTGCCAGCAGACCTGGCAGGGTTTCTAACAATGAGCAGTTCTTC. Translated: CASRPGRVSNNEQFF.